Here is one TCR beta chain with its context. V dropped 5 bases and J dropped 1; count of bases not matched to a gene: 2. Looked up from germline, CDR1 is MNHNS and CDR2 is SASEGT. CDR3 length: 14 residues. Profiled with immunoSEQ multiplex PCR; TCRdb holds only in-frame clones, not every one. The table has about 5,700 clones, 60% to 85% seen once. This entry belongs to a study of high-grade serous ovarian cancer treatment subgroups. The tumor samples were collected prior to definitive surgery or chemotherapy. The chain is built from TRBV6-1 and TRBJ2-1, with 7 bases that match TRBD1. Sequencing used tumor tissue. The TCR was taken from a human donor with high-grade serous ovarian cancer. For the CDR3, the DNA is TGTGCCAGCAGTCCCAGGGGGTCCTACAATGAGCAGTTCTTC. It yields the protein CASSPRGSYNEQFF.